Reported below is one T cell receptor (beta chain). This clone was detected only once. The clone's antigen remains unknown. Qualities for individual bases were not recorded, and no much larger clone is one base off. The data stem from a study of shared clonotypes between healthy human individuals (dated by TCRdb to about 2020). Describing the broader study: A couple of women and a few men aged 18 to 49 years were included in the cohort. For each donor, three plates each were used for CD4 naive and CD4 memory, two plates were used for CD8 naive, and one plate was used for CD8 memory. To estimate repertoire size and how much clonotype sharing occurs between individuals, the study deeply sequenced the blood TCR repertoires of five or six healthy adults. Different laboratories and diverse techniques were used to prepare libraries and sequence TCR repertoires, to increase sequencing depth and limit assay-specific biases. Between about 0.8 and 9 billion PBMCs per donor were obtained by leukapheresis.

Donors were healthy HIV-negative adults with no recently reported acute infections or vaccinations. Only Caucasian adults living in Nashville, Tennessee, USA were represented among the donors. CD4+ T cells were enriched by magnetic negative selection, after which naive cells were positively selected on CD45RA and the negative fraction was taken as the memory subset. Blood was obtained by leukapheresis, after which PBMCs were separated by Ficoll-Histopaque density gradient centrifugation and cryopreserved in liquid nitrogen vapor phase. Analytical flow cytometry was used to check the purity and quantity of every magnetically sorted T cell population. Genomic DNA was isolated from every sorted fraction and measured by UV absorbance on a Nanodrop 2000c. TCR CDR3 regions were amplified from genomic DNA by multiplex PCR using the deep immunoSEQ assay. Genomic DNA extracted from each cell subset was distributed evenly over all wells of several immunoSEQ 96-well plates, and each plate served as one replicate. For sorted subsets, roughly 0.2 ug genomic DNA, equal to tens of thousands of T cell genomes, was loaded into each replicate PCR. Purified libraries were quantified with a Qubit 3.0 fluorometer, sized on a Bioanalyzer 2100, and re-quantified with the KAPA Library Quantification kit. Every immunoSEQ 96-well plate was sequenced on a dedicated single-read 150-cycle Illumina NextSeq 550 flow cell. Processing in the source paper ran as follows. Because only junctional sequences without quality scores were contained in the immunoSEQ output, filtering matching that applied to full-length reads could not be performed. Sequences were annotated with PyIR, a Python wrapper for IgBLAST v1.9, using IMGT germline references to assign V/J genes and CDR3. Reads with weak V/J assignments (E-value above 1e-6), missing CDR3, stop codons, out-of-frame junctions, or ambiguous translated residues were removed. V3J clonotypes were defined by identical inferred V gene, J gene, and CDR3 amino acid sequence. Percentage overlap between repertoires was computed as shared unique clonotypes divided by the size of the smaller repertoire. Repertoire richness was assessed with RTK rarefaction, the Chao1 estimator, and Recon v2.1 estimates of unobserved clonotypes. For all TCRbeta clonotypes obtained by the gDNA method from four donors, generation probabilities were computed with OLGA. What TCRdb holds here is the immuneACCESS table cut down to in-frame rearrangements. Part of the clones is not present; checked against another copy, under half of the missing clones reflect an unresolved V gene, and the others are unexplained. The DNA was the basis for D and trimming; V, J and clone size are from that table. Within this sample are around 2.3 million clones, with more than 90% of them counted one time only. The top ten clones comprise approximately 0.13% of the sample.

The CDR3 numbers 15 residues from cysteine through phenylalanine. Only CDR3 DNA is held: 45 bases, read in frame from base 1. Ends trimmed: V by 7 bases, J by 3 bases; bases unmatched to a gene: 9. Looking up the germline V gene yields CDR1 SGDLS and CDR2 YYNGEE. Study-wide conclusions, independent of this receptor: Incomplete sequencing was indicated by rarefaction of sorted-subset datasets, despite the large sequencing depth. Sampling was limited to blood, and TCR repertoires in tissue likely differ from TCR repertoires in blood. Compared with non-shared clonotypes, the clonotypes found in all four sorted-subset donors had higher generation probabilities. Pairwise subsampling led to the expectation that sequencing depth would affect the degree of clonotype sharing among donors. When several donors were compared, the shared fraction of clonotypes was roughly 4.8% for naive CD4, around 3.5% for naive CD8, 2.3% for memory CD4, and around 0.4% for memory CD8. Because the study included only a small number of donors, the genetic and exposure-history diversity represented was limited. Larger estimated clonotype richness was generally found for naive subsets than for memory subsets.

The source of this sequence is a man aged 18 to 35 in good health. The rearrangement combines TRBV9 with TRBJ2-3; TRBD1 aligns with 9 central bases. Source material: naive CD4+ T cells sorted from blood. The cell subset or site label on this specimen signifies: CD45RA+ positively selected. The bases are TGTGCCAGCCACCCTGGGACAGGGTTTACAGATACGCAGTATTTT. The translation is CASHPGTGFTDTQYF.